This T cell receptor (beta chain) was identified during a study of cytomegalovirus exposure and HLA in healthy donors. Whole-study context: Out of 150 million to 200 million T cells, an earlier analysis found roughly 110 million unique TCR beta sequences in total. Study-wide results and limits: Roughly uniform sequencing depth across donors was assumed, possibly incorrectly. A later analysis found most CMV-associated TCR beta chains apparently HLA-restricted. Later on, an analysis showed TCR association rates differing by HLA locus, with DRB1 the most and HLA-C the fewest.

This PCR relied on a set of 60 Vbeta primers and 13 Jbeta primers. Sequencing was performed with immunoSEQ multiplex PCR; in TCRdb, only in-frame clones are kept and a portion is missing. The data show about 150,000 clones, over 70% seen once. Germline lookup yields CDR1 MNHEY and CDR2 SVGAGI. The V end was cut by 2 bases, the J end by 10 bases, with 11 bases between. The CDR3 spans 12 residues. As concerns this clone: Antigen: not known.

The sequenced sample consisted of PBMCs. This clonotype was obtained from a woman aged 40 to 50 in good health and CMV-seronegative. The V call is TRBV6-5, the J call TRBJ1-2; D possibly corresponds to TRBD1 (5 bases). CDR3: CASSYRDSHYTF. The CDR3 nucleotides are TGTGCCAGCAGTTACAGGGACTCGCACTACACCTTC.